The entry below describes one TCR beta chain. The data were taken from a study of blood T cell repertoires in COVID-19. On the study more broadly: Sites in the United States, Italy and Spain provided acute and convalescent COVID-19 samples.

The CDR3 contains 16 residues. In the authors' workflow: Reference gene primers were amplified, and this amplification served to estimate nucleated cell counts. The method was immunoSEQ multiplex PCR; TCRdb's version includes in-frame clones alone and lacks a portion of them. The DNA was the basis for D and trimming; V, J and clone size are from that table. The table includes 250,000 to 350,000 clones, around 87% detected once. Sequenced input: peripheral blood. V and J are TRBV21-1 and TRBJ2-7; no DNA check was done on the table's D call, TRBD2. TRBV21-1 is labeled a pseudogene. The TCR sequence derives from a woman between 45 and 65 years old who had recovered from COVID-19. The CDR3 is CASSKGTCSGGAKSYF. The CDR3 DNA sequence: TGTGCCAGCAGCAAAGGCACATGTAGCGGGGGGGCCAAGTCGTACTTC.